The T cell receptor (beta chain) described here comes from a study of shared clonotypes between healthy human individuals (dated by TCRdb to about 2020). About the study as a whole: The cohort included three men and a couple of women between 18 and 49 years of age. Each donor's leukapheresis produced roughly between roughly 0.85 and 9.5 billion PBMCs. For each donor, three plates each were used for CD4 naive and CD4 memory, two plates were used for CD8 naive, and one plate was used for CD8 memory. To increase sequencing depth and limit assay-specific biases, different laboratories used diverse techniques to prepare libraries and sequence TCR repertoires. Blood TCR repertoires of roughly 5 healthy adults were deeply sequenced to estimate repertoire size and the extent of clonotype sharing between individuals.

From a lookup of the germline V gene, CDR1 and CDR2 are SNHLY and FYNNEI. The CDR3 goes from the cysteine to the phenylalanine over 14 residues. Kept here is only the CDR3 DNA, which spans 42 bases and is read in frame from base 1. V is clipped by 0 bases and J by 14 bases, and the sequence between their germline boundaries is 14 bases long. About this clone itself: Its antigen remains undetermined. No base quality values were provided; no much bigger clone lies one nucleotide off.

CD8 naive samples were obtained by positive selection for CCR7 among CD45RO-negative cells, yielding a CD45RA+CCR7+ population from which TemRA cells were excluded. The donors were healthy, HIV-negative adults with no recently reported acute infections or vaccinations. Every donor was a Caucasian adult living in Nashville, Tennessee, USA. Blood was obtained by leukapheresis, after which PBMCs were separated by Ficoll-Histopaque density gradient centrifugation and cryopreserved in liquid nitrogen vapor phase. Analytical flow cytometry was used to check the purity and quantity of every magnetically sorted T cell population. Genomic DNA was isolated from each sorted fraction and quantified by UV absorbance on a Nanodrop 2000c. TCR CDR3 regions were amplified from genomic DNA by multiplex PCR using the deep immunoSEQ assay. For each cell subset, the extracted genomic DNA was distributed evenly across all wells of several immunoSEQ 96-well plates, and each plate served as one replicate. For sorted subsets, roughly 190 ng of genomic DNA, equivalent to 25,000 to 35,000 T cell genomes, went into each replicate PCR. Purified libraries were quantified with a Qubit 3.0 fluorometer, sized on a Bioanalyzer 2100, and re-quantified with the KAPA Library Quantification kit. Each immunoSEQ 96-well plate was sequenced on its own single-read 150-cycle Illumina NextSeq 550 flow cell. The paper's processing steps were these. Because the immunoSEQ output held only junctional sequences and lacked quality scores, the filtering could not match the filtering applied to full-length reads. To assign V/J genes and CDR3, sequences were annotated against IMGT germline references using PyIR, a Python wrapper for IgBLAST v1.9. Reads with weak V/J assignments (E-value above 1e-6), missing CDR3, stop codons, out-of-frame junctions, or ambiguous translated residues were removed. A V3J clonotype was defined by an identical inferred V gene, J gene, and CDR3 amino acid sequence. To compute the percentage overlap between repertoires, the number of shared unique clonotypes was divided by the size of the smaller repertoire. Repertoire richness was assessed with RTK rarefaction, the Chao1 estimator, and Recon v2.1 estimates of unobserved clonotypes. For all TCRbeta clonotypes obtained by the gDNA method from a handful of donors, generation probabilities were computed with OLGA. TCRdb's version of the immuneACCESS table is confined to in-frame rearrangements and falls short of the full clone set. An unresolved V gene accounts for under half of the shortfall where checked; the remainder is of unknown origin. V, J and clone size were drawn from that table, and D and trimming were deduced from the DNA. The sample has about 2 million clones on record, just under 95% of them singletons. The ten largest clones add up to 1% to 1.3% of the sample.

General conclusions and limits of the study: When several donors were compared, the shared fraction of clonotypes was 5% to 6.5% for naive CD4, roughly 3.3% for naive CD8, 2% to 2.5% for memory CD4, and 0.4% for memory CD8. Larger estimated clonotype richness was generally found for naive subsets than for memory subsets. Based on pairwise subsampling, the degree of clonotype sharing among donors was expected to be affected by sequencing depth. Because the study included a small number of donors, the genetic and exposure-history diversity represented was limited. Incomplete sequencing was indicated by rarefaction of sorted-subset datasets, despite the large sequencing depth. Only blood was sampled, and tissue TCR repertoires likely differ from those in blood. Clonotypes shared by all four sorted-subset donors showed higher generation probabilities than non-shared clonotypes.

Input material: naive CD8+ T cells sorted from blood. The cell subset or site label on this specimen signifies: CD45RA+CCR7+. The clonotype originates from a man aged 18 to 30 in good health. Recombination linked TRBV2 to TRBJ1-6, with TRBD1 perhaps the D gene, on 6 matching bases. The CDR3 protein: CASSEAPDQGTLHF. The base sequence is TGTGCCAGCAGTGAAGCGCCCGATCAGGGGACCCTCCACTTT.